This note documents a single T cell receptor beta chain sequence. No antigen is known for it. No base quality information exists; no much larger clone differs at one position. The entry originates in a study of PD-1 blockade in classical Hodgkin lymphoma (dated by TCRdb to 2020 to 2021). Turning to the overall study: Nivolumab dosing was 3 mg/kg intravenously every 2 weeks, continuing until either disease progression or unacceptable toxicity. The study used TCR beta sequencing and CyTOF to define a peripheral blood immune signature of response to PD-1 blockade in classical Hodgkin lymphoma. The paper as a whole reports these results and caveats: CD4+ but not CD8+ TCR diversity rose significantly by C4D1 (p=0.0027 vs p=0.16), most apparent in complete responders (p=0.02). Lower diversity was observed in patients in whom nivolumab was started less than 1 year after ASCT, and these patients were excluded from later analyses so that confounding by immune reconstitution would be avoided. Only a single clinical trial cohort was studied, and what caused the repertoire differences, possibly disease activity or prior therapy, remained undefined. Baseline TCR diversity was reported to be lower in newly diagnosed patients than in healthy donors, and even lower in relapsed/refractory patients. Among trial patients, those achieving complete response had baseline diversity similar to that of newly diagnosed patients, while diversity was significantly lower in partial responders and progressors.

Sample time point, as interpreted from the label and publication: cycle 4 day 1 (C4D1), after 5 to 7 weeks of nivolumab. Relapse after autologous stem cell transplantation had occurred in all trial patients, and cohorts A, B and C were distinguished by prior brentuximab vedotin exposure. Using a Miltenyi CD4+ T cell isolation kit, CD4+ T cells were purified from thawed PBMCs through magnetic negative selection. The trial cohort included around 60 patients with relapsed/refractory classical Hodgkin lymphoma, and each patient had a best overall response of complete response, partial response or progressive disease. Single-agent nivolumab was administered to trial patients in the multi-cohort phase II CheckMate 205 trial. Best overall response was determined by an independent review committee according to the 2007 International Working Group response criteria. Trial PBMCs were obtained immediately prior to nivolumab initiation (C1D1) and on therapy at cycle 2 day 1 and cycle 4 day 1. Peripheral blood was collected in 8 mL Vacutainer Cell Preparation Tubes, from which PBMCs were isolated by centrifugation and then cryopreserved. Purified CD4+ and CD8+ fractions were prepared only for cases with an additional available PBMC sample. Magnetically labelled cells were removed on LS columns in a quadroMACS separator, and the flow-through was retained as the purified fraction.

Including cysteine and phenylalanine, the CDR3 has 16 amino acids. Kept here is only the CDR3 DNA, which spans 48 bases and is read in frame from base 1. Trimming removed 4 bases from V and 1 base from J, leaving 14 bases between the germline ends. The germline V gene encodes CDR1 SGHRS and CDR2 YFSETQ. The Qiagen DNeasy kit was used to extract genomic DNA from unsorted PBMCs and from the negatively selected CD4+ and CD8+ fractions. Amplification of TCR beta CDR3 regions was done by immunoSEQ multiplex PCR with primers that anneal to V and J segments. Amplification bias was minimized using a synthetic immune receptor repertoire, and residual bias was removed computationally after sequencing. Turning to the authors' computational methods: Repertoire diversity was quantified as the Shannon entropy index using custom Python scripts. Unsorted, CD4+ and CD8+ repertoires were examined separately, except in combined analyses, for which CD4+ and CD8+ sequences were merged in silico. A clone counted as expanded when the clone's frequency after treatment rose at least 2-fold relative to C1D1, and clones undetected at baseline were given a pseudocount of 0.5. Clones with 0 or 1 copy at C1D1 were defined as singleton clones, while clones with 2 or more copies were defined as non-singleton clones. Clones expanded in unsorted samples were annotated as CD4+, CD8+ or unknown by matching protein sequences in sorted samples from the same patient. Diversity changes from C1D1 to C4D1 were tested in paired samples using Wilcoxon tests. TCRdb took over this immuneACCESS table, retaining in-frame rearrangements with V and J assigned. Such tables are incomplete; in checked studies, under half of the missing clones stem from an unresolved V gene, and the remainder is unexplained. That table is the source of V, J and clone size, and D and trimming were worked out from the DNA. Across this sample there are around 30,000 clones, with roughly 80% seen only once. The ten largest clonotypes hold approximately 0.62% of the sample.

The sample consisted of CD4+ T cells from blood, taken before the fourth cycle of nivolumab. This TCR was recovered from a human donor with classical Hodgkin lymphoma. In this chain, TRBV5-1 is recombined with TRBJ1-4; the D gene cannot be resolved reliably. The CDR3 reads as follows: CASSPRAPGTNEKLFF. The DNA sequence is given as TGCGCCAGCAGCCCTCGAGCCCCCGGAACTAATGAAAAACTGTTTTTT.